Following are 14 T cell receptor beta chains from one sample sequenced in a study of CD8 T cells in Susac syndrome. The authors reverse transcribed roughly 0.5 to 1 ug RNA with random hexamers. MiXCR was run by TCRdb on the immunoSEQ multiplex PCR reads, yielding one entry per CDR3 protein. The sample records some 200,000 distinct CDR3 sequences, more than 90% being singletons. The source material was CD4+ T cells from PBMCs. These receptors all stem from a human donor with multiple sclerosis.

In this sample, this clonotype turned up once. This chain links TRBV5-1 with TRBJ2-7, with D perhaps assigned TRBD1 or TRBD2 (5 bases each). The germline V gene encodes CDR1 SGHRS and CDR2 YFSETQ. The CDR3 consists of 14 residues. With 0 bases removed from V and 3 bases from J, the gap between germline ends came to 10 bases. Here the CDR3 DNA reads TGCGCCAGCAGCTTGGTGGGGACGGACTACGAGCAGTACTTC. Amino acids: CASSLVGTDYEQYF.

The genes are TRBV7-9 and TRBJ2-7; TRBD2 matches at 8 bases. This CDR3 comprises 16 residues. V lost 1 base to trimming and J lost 2 bases; unmatched junction nucleotides: 7. From germline, CDR1 is SEHNR and CDR2 FQNEAQ (reference sequence). The CDR3 nucleotides read TGTGCCAGCAGCTTAGTGAGCGGGAGAAAACCCTACGAGCAGTACTTC. It codes for CASSLVSGRKPYEQYF.

This clonotype appeared a single time. The rearrangement joins TRBV29-1 to TRBJ2-7; D is ambiguous. CDR1 is SQVTM, CDR2 ANQGSEA, per germline. V was shortened by 4 bases and J by 4 bases, with 11 bases between the two germline ends. CDR3 length equals 12 residues. The CDR3 sequence: CSVVKGKYEQYF. CDR3 nucleotides: TGCAGCGTTGTGAAAGGCAAGTACGAGCAGTACTTC.

This chain links TRBV5-1 with TRBJ2-7; the match to TRBD2 covers 10 bases. The CDR3 has 14 residues. Germline V gives CDR1 SGHRS, CDR2 YFSETQ. V lost 0 bases and J lost 3; bases outside the gene matches: 0. CDR3 sequence: CASSLASGSYEQYF. The CDR3 bases are TGCGCCAGCAGCTTGGCTAGCGGGAGCTACGAGCAGTACTTC.

V usage is TRBV28 and J usage is TRBJ2-1; D unclear. V was trimmed by 4 bases and J by 8 bases, leaving 9 bases between them. Germline loops: CDR1 MDHEN, CDR2 SYDVKM. The CDR3 is made up of 12 amino acids. CDR3 sequence reads: CASSSLGHEQFF. The CDR3 DNA reads as TGTGCCAGCAGTTCTTTGGGTCATGAGCAGTTCTTC.

The V and J genes are TRBV2 and TRBJ2-1; 10 bases match TRBD1. CDR3 length: 15 amino acids. Germline V gene lookup returns CDR1 SNHLY and CDR2 FYNNEI. V gave up 6 bases and J gave up 8 bases; unmatched junction bases: 10. CDR3 protein: CASRADRGRRYEQFF. The DNA for the CDR3 is TGTGCCAGCAGGGCCGACAGGGGGCGAAGGTATGAGCAGTTCTTC.

This clonotype has only one observation. The CDR3 nucleotides read TGTGCCAGCGGCCCTCTGGGGACAGATACGCAGTATTTT. Protein: CASGPLGTDTQYF. This sequence joins TRBV12-3 or TRBV12-4 and TRBJ2-3; D remains unclear. The CDR3 is 13 residues long. V was shortened by 8 bases and J by 3 bases, with 12 bases between the two germline ends.

The chain combines TRBV7-9 with TRBJ1-2, with D uncertain. Germline CDR1 and CDR2: SEHNR and FQNEAQ (reference sequence). The V gene lost 7 bases and the J gene lost 5 bases, with 14 bases spanning the gap. This CDR3 has 13 amino acids. The CDR3 region has the DNA TGTGCCAGCACTCAAAGGACCGGGTATGGCTACACCTTC. As protein: CASTQRTGYGYTF.

In this sample, this clonotype turned up once. The rearrangement links TRBV29-1 to TRBJ1-1, with D tentatively TRBD1 (6 bases). Germline CDR1 is SQVTM and CDR2 is ANQGSEA. The ends were cut back, 5 bases at V and 0 bases at J, with 10 bases in the middle. The CDR3 is 13 residues long. CDR3 DNA: TGCAGCGTTCTGGGGGACATGAACACTGAAGCTTTCTTT. It specifies CSVLGDMNTEAFF.

The table lists this clonotype with a count of one. This chain uses TRBV20-1 with TRBJ1-1, with 7 bases lining up with TRBD1. With 6 bases clipped from V and 7 bases from J, the junction kept 5 bases outside the gene matches. The length of the CDR3 is 11 residues. Germline V gene lookup returns CDR1 DFQATT and CDR2 SNEGSKA (reference sequence). The CDR3, as DNA: TGCAGTGCCCTTAGACAGGGTGAAGCTTTCTTT. Translation gives CSALRQGEAFF.

The chain recombines TRBV30 with TRBJ1-1; D unresolved. The germline V gene has CDR1 GTSNPN and CDR2 SVGIG (reference sequence). The germline V and J ends were trimmed by 4 bases and 4 bases, with 13 bases remaining between them. CDR3 length: 13 residues. The CDR3, as DNA: TGTGCCTGGAATTCCTTAAGGAGCACTGAAGCTTTCTTT. As protein: CAWNSLRSTEAFF.

This chain connects TRBV27 to TRBJ1-6, with D unclear. CDR1 is MNHEY and CDR2 is SMNVEV in the germline V gene (reference sequence). The ends were cut back, 2 bases at V and 8 bases at J, with 10 bases in the middle. CDR3 size: 14 residues. The CDR3 DNA reads TGTGCCAGCAGTTTAAAAGTAAGGGATTCACCCCTCCACTTT. Translating it yields CASSLKVRDSPLHF.

The chain couples TRBV24-1 to TRBJ2-3, with TRBD1 identical over 8 bases. V shed 4 bases and J 1 base; nucleotides not matched to a gene: 3. Germline-derived CDR1 and CDR2 are KGHDR and SFDVKD. The CDR3 has 15 amino acids. Here the CDR3 DNA reads TGTGCCACCAGTGACGGACAGGGACGCACAGATACGCAGTATTTT. Residues: CATSDGQGRTDTQYF.

CDR3 loop: CSAPLGYEQYF. The CDR3 DNA is TGCAGTGCCCCGTTAGGCTACGAGCAGTACTTC. The chain links TRBV20-1 to TRBJ2-7, with D unresolved. The CDR3 is 11 amino acids. Germline CDR1 and CDR2: DFQATT and SNEGSKA (reference sequence). Deletions cut 6 bases from V and 3 bases from J, with 9 bases between.